The rows below give T cell receptor beta chains drawn from one sample of a study of beta chain features in type 1 diabetes. Only in-frame clones appear in the TCRdb table, and some are missing; sequencing was by immunoSEQ multiplex PCR. The sample carries a few hundred thousand clones, around a tenth recorded once. Sequencing input: central memory CD4+ T cells from blood. The receptors were sampled from a man between 25 and 39 years old with type 1 diabetes. Each CDR3 is given with its conserved first and last residue. D genes are given only for firm matches. Clone size is given for some rows only: seen once, a few or many times, or a class if the clone is expanded.

TGCGCCAGCAGCTTCCAGACAGGGAGCCATGAGCAGTTCTTC,CASSFQTGSHEQFF,TRBD1,once,TRBJ2-1,TRBV5-1
TGTGCCAGCAGCCAACTAGGACAGGAGACAGATACGCAGTATTTT,CASSQLGQETDTQYF,TRBD1,NA,TRBJ2-3,TRBV7-2
TGTGCCAGCAGCTTAAGCGGGGGAACTAATGAAAAACTGTTTTTT,CASSLSGGTNEKLFF,NA,NA,TRBJ1-4,TRBV11-3
TGTGCCAGCAGCTCTAGCGGGCCCTACAATGAGCAGTTCTTC,CASSSSGPYNEQFF,TRBD2,NA,TRBJ2-1,TRBV6-6
TGTGCCAGTAGCGGGGAGGGCCAAGAGACCCAGTACTTC,CASSGEGQETQYF,TRBD2,few,TRBJ2-5,TRBV7-2
TGTGCCAGTAGTATTTGGACTAGCGGGAAGGGCGAGCAGTACTTC,CASSIWTSGKGEQYF,TRBD2,few,TRBJ2-7,TRBV19
TGTGCCAGCCTCCCGCGGACTGAAGCTTTCTTT,CASLPRTEAFF,NA,NA,TRBJ1-1,TRBV6-6
TGCGCCAGCAGCCAAGTAGGCCCCGGGGAGCTGTTTTTT,CASSQVGPGELFF,NA,NA,TRBJ2-2,TRBV4-1
TGTGCCAGCAGGCAACGGACAGGAGGACAGCCCCAGCATTTT,CASRQRTGGQPQHF,TRBD1,NA,TRBJ1-5,TRBV28
TGTGCCAGCAGCCCGACCGGCAGGGCCTATGGCTACACCTTC,CASSPTGRAYGYTF,NA,many,TRBJ1-2,TRBV7-9
TGTGCCAGCAGTTTACGAGAGAAGCAGTACTTC,CASSLREKQYF,NA,once,TRBJ2-7,TRBV28
TGTGCCAGCAGCTTAAACGACAGGGCTCAAGCTTTCTTT,CASSLNDRAQAFF,TRBD1,few,TRBJ1-1,TRBV7-2
TGTGCCAGCAGCTTCCCAGGGGTCTACGAGCAGTACTTC,CASSFPGVYEQYF,NA,NA,TRBJ2-7,TRBV5-4
TGTGCCAGCGCACTAGAGATTACCGAGCAGTACTTC,CASALEITEQYF,NA,many,TRBJ2-7,TRBV6-6
TGTGCCAGCAGTGAAAGATACACGGATGAGCAGTTCTTC,CASSERYTDEQFF,NA,once,TRBJ2-1,TRBV2
TGTGCCAGCAGCTTAGCGGGGTCGCCGGGACAGGTTAGCTATGGCTACACCTTC,CASSLAGSPGQVSYGYTF,TRBD1,few,TRBJ1-2,TRBV7-9
TGTGCCAGCAGTGAACCCGGCAGGGGGCACGAGCAGTTCTTC,CASSEPGRGHEQFF,TRBD1,NA,TRBJ2-1,TRBV11-2
TGTGCCAGCAGCTGGGATAGCGGGTCCTCCTACGAGCAGTACTTC,CASSWDSGSSYEQYF,TRBD2,few,TRBJ2-7,TRBV7-2
TGTGCCAGCAGACCAACAGGGGTTCGAAACACTGAAGCTTTCTTT,CASRPTGVRNTEAFF,TRBD1,NA,TRBJ1-1,TRBV2
TGTGCCAGCAGTTGGAGCACTAGCGGCACAGATACGCAGTATTTT,CASSWSTSGTDTQYF,TRBD2,NA,TRBJ2-3,TRBV6-5
TGCGCCAGCAGCTTCCGGGACAGGGACTACGAGCAGTACTTC,CASSFRDRDYEQYF,TRBD1,NA,TRBJ2-7,TRBV5-1
TGTGCCAGCAGTACCTCGGTGGGGACCAGGCTGTTTTTT,CASSTSVGTRLFF,NA,many,TRBJ1-4,TRBV11-2
TGTGCCAGCAGCGTAGACAGCAACTATGGCTACACCTTC,CASSVDSNYGYTF,NA,few,TRBJ1-2,TRBV9
TGTGCCAGCTCTCCGGGGCTAGCGGGAGGGACCCAGTACTTC,CASSPGLAGGTQYF,TRBD2,few,TRBJ2-5,TRBV6-6
TGTGCCAGCAGCTTGGGACTAGCGGGAGGGTCGGATGAGCAGTTCTTC,CASSLGLAGGSDEQFF,TRBD2,few,TRBJ2-1,TRBV7-8
TGCGCCAGCAGCCAACTGGGGGTCAATCAGCCCCAGCATTTT,CASSQLGVNQPQHF,NA,NA,TRBJ1-5,TRBV4-1